This section outlines one T cell receptor beta chain sequence together with its context. This sample is drawn from a study of blood T cell repertoires in COVID-19. Study context: Both acute and convalescent COVID-19 samples were obtained from the United States, Italy and Spain. From T cells, B-cell-depleted T cells, or PBMCs came the material, which was cDNA or gDNA.

Trimming shortened V by 1 base and J by 0 bases, and 4 bases separated the two germline ends. CDR3 length equals 13 residues. The germline gives CDR1 GTSNPN, CDR2 SVGIG (reference sequence). Per the study methods: Amplifying reference gene primers gave estimates of nucleated cell counts. Data came from immunoSEQ multiplex PCR; TCRdb stores just in-frame clones and leaves some out. The D gene and trimming were derived from the DNA, and the V and J assignments and clone size from that table. The sample holds 200,000 or so clones, approximately 83% seen once. The rearrangement joins TRBV30 to TRBJ1-5; D gene uncertain. This TCR derives from a human donor with active or convalescent COVID-19. The donor label of this sample is uncertain. The source material was peripheral blood. The CDR3 spells CAWSDSSNQPQHF. The CDR3 DNA sequence: TGTGCCTGGAGTGACAGTAGCAATCAGCCCCAGCATTTT.